The 27 T cell receptor beta chains reported below all come from one sample, sequenced in a study of cytomegalovirus exposure and HLA in healthy donors. Primers for the PCR totalled 60 Vbeta and 13 Jbeta. The table came from immunoSEQ multiplex PCR; TCRdb's copy has only in-frame clones and leaves some out. The repertoire holds roughly 100,000 clones, 77% seen once, with roughly 7.7% in the top ten. Sequencing was performed on PBMCs. The receptors derive from a female donor in good health and CMV-seronegative.

This chain uses TRBV25-1 with TRBJ2-3; 7 nucleotides line up with TRBD2. CDR1 is MGHDK and CDR2 is SYGVNS in the germline V gene. V shed 4 bases, J shed 1 base, and the junction held 2 bases outside the gene matches. The CDR3 contains 14 residues. The CDR3 is CASSAAGRTDTQYF. DNA of the CDR3: TGTGCCAGCAGTGCAGCGGGGCGCACAGATACGCAGTATTTT. The full variable domain, its missing parts supplied by reference TRBV25-1 and TRBJ2-3, is EADIYQTPRYLVIGTGKKITLECSQTMGHDKMYWYQQDPGMELHLIHYSYGVNSTEKGDLSSESTVSRIRTEHFPLTLESARPSHTSQYLCASSAAGRTDTQYFGPGTRLTVL.

The chain recombines TRBV7-8 with TRBJ1-5; 7 bases match TRBD1. The CDR3 length is 16 residues. Germline CDR1 is SGHVS and CDR2 is FQNEAQ. V shed 0 bases and J 4 bases; nucleotides not matched to a gene: 6. The CDR3 sequence is CASSLADRVSNQPQHF. For the CDR3, the DNA is TGTGCCAGCAGCTTAGCCGACAGGGTGTCAAATCAGCCCCAGCATTTT.

The gene calls are TRBV7-3 and TRBJ2-1; possible D gene TRBD1, 5 bases. Germline CDR1 is SGHTA and CDR2 is FQGTGA. V lost 4 bases and J lost 7, with 11 bases in between. The CDR3 spans 13 residues. CDR3 residues: CASSSRQTNEQFF. CDR3 nucleotides: TGTGCCAGCAGCTCTCGACAGACAAATGAGCAGTTCTTC.

The chain joins TRBV19 to TRBJ1-1; D remains ambiguous. Germline CDR1 is LNHDA and CDR2 is SQIVND (reference sequence). With 3 bases removed from V and 1 base from J, the gap between germline ends came to 12 bases. There are 15 residues in the CDR3. CDR3 DNA sequence: TGTGCCAGTAGTATTTTGGGCCCCCGGAACACTGAAGCTTTCTTT. Protein sequence: CASSILGPRNTEAFF.

The chain joins TRBV9 to TRBJ1-5, with 8 bases identical to TRBD1. J lost 8 bases, V lost 4 bases, and 11 bases had no gene match. Germline CDR1 is SGDLS and CDR2 is YYNGEE. The CDR3 has 15 amino acids. CDR3 bases: TGTGCCAGCAGCCCCCAGACAGGGGTTAACGAGCCCCAGCATTTT. Protein: CASSPQTGVNEPQHF. The full variable domain, completed using reference TRBV9 and TRBJ1-5, is DSGVTQTPKHLITATGQRVTLRCSPRSGDLSVYWYQQSLDQGLQFLIQYYNGEERAKGNILERFSAQQFPDLHSELNLSSLELGDSALYFCASSPQTGVNEPQHFGDGTRLSIL.

J is TRBJ2-7 and V is TRBV19, with unresolved D. Germline CDR1 is LNHDA and CDR2 is SQIVND (reference sequence). The CDR3 covers 14 residues. V dropped 5 bases and J dropped 0 bases, with 11 bases sitting between them. CDR3 sequence reads: CASSFKSGSYEQYF. The DNA for the CDR3 is TGTGCCAGTAGTTTCAAATCGGGCTCCTACGAGCAGTACTTC.

Points on this clone: Other nucleotide sequences in the sample specify the same CDR3. This chain uses TRBV27 with TRBJ2-7; TRBD2 agrees at 7 bases. The ends lost 9 bases at V and 5 bases at J; junction bases unmatched: 16. The germline gives CDR1 MNHEY, CDR2 SMNVEV (reference sequence). This CDR3 region has 15 residues. The CDR3 loop reads CASASGLVSFHEQYF. The DNA for the CDR3 is TGTGCCAGTGCTTCAGGACTAGTATCCTTTCACGAGCAGTACTTC.

The genes are TRBV6-5 and TRBJ2-1; maybe TRBD2 (5 bases). CDR1 is MNHEY and CDR2 is SVGAGI in the germline V gene. Trimming took 8 bases from V and 9 from J, leaving 20 bases between them. The CDR3 consists of 14 residues. The CDR3 bases are TGTGCCAGCCGCCCTACTCGGGGATTTGGTGAGCAGTTCTTC. This sequence encodes CASRPTRGFGEQFF.

The V and J genes are TRBV5-1 and TRBJ2-4, with D perhaps matching TRBD2 (6 bases). This CDR3 contains 16 residues. Trimming left V 0 bases short and J 7 bases short, with 17 bases between. Per germline, CDR1 SGHRS and CDR2 YFSETQ. The DNA of the CDR3 is TGCGCCAGCAGCTTGGTGGCGGCGGCCGGGGGTAACATTCAGTACTTC. Translation: CASSLVAAAGGNIQYF.

This chain links TRBV14 with TRBJ1-1; a weak D match, TRBD1 (6 bases). The CDR3 loop spans 14 amino acids. Germline V lookup: CDR1 SGHDN, CDR2 FVKESK. V was pared by 6 bases and J by 1 base, with 12 bases between. The CDR3 nucleotides are TGTGCCAGCAGACTTAACAGGGAGAACACTGAAGCTTTCTTT. Protein: CASRLNRENTEAFF.

The V call is TRBV28, the J call TRBJ2-7; the match to TRBD1 covers 10 bases. The V and J ends lost 8 bases and 5 bases, in that order; junction bases with no gene match: 15. The germline V gene encodes CDR1 MDHEN and CDR2 SYDVKM. The CDR3 extends over 16 amino acids. CDR3 amino acids: CASHNPGQGIVHEQYF. CDR3 bases: TGTGCCAGCCATAATCCGGGACAGGGGATCGTCCACGAGCAGTACTTC. The full variable domain, its missing parts supplied by reference TRBV28 and TRBJ2-7, is DVKVTQSSRYLVKRTGEKVFLECVQDMDHENMFWYRQDPGLGLRLIYFSYDVKMKEKGDIPEGYSVSREKKERFSLILESASTNQTSMYLCASHNPGQGIVHEQYFGPGTRLTVT.

This clone came up a few times. The genes are TRBV4-1 and TRBJ2-5; 11 bases are shared with TRBD1. There are 16 residues in the CDR3. V trimming: 3 bases; J trimming: 4 bases; junction bases outside the gene matches: 7. CDR1 and CDR2 (germline): MGHRA, YSYEKL. The CDR3 spells CASSHPKGQGGETQYF. Written as DNA, the CDR3 is TGCGCCAGCAGCCACCCGAAGGGACAGGGGGGAGAGACCCAGTACTTC.

Concerning this clone itself: At one end, the junction sequence differs from germline, possibly due to a read error. V usage is TRBV7-9 and J usage is TRBJ2-7, with unresolved D. The CDR3 sequence is 16 residues long. The V gene's germline CDR1 is SEHNR and CDR2 FQNEAQ (reference sequence). The CDR3: CSSSPDMLTTHSEQYF. Here the CDR3 DNA reads TGTTCCAGCAGCCCCGACATGCTTACAACCCACAGCGAGCAGTACTTC.

This rearrangement joins TRBV10-3 to TRBJ2-1; 7 bases fit TRBD2. J was trimmed by 5 bases and V by 3 bases; bases with no gene match: 4. The CDR3 consists of 14 residues. Germline CDR1 is ENHRY and CDR2 is SYGVKD. CDR3 in amino acids: CAISETSANNEQFF. The DNA of the CDR3 is TGTGCCATCAGTGAAACTAGCGCGAACAATGAGCAGTTCTTC.

The chain has TRBV10-3 and TRBJ1-2; 7 bases map to TRBD1. CDR3 length: 16 amino acids. Trimming removed 0 bases from V and 5 bases from J; junction bases left unmatched: 9. The germline CDR1 and CDR2 sequences are ENHRY and SYGVKD. The CDR3 loop is CAISESKTGVDYGYTF. Written as DNA, the CDR3 is TGTGCCATCAGTGAGTCCAAAACAGGGGTGGATTATGGCTACACCTTC.

This chain uses TRBV11-1 with TRBJ1-1, with 7 bases aligning to TRBD1. From germline, CDR1 is SGHAT and CDR2 FQDESV (reference sequence). This CDR3 has 13 amino acids. The V and J ends lost 5 bases and 6 bases, in that order; junction bases with no gene match: 6. In DNA, the CDR3 is TGTGCCAGCAGCCCGGACAGGAGTCCTGAAGCTTTCTTT. This codes for CASSPDRSPEAFF.

This clone was seen only a few times. The V call is TRBV9, the J call TRBJ2-7, with D perhaps TRBD2 (5 bases). V gave up 4 bases and J gave up 1 base, with 12 bases separating them. This CDR3 spans 14 amino acids. Germline values: CDR1 SGDLS, CDR2 YYNGEE. Written as DNA, the CDR3 is TGTGCCAGCAGCCCACGGACTTTTTCCTACGAGCAGTACTTC. It codes for CASSPRTFSYEQYF. Complete variable domain (other parts from reference TRBV9 and TRBJ2-7): DSGVTQTPKHLITATGQRVTLRCSPRSGDLSVYWYQQSLDQGLQFLIQYYNGEERAKGNILERFSAQQFPDLHSELNLSSLELGDSALYFCASSPRTFSYEQYFGPGTRLTVT.

The genes are TRBV5-4 and TRBJ2-2, with D unresolved. The germline gives CDR1 SGHNT, CDR2 YYREEE (reference sequence). Trimming took 3 bases from V and 6 from J, leaving 9 bases between them. The CDR3 loop spans 13 amino acids. The DNA for the CDR3 is TGTGCCAGCAGCTCCTTTAGCCCCGGGGAGCTGTTTTTT. Encoded protein: CASSSFSPGELFF.

This clone was seen only once. V usage is TRBV10-3 and J usage is TRBJ2-7; the D is unclear. This CDR3 is built from 14 residues. Trimming took 4 bases from V and 3 from J, leaving 13 bases between them. CDR1 and CDR2 (germline): ENHRY, SYGVKD. The CDR3 sequence is CAISAYSHSYEQYF. The CDR3 DNA follows: TGTGCCATCAGTGCGTACAGCCACAGCTACGAGCAGTACTTC.

This clone occurred a few times. V gene TRBV4-3 combines with J gene TRBJ2-1; 8 bases fit TRBD2. Germline trimming cut 1 base from V and 6 bases from J; bases unmatched to any gene: 8. The length of the CDR3 is 16 residues. CDR1 LGHNA and CDR2 YSLEER come from the germline V gene. The CDR3 is CASSQGVSAGGNEQFF. The CDR3 DNA sequence: TGCGCCAGCAGCCAAGGGGTGTCCGCGGGGGGCAATGAGCAGTTCTTC.

The chain joins TRBV6-5 to TRBJ2-7, with TRBD2 matching 9 bases. CDR3 length: 15 amino acids. J gave up 2 bases and V 2 bases, and 4 bases lay outside the gene matches. Germline CDR1 is MNHEY and CDR2 is SVGAGI. The CDR3 reads CASSYLAGSAYEQYF. As DNA, the CDR3 is TGTGCCAGCAGTTACCTAGCGGGATCAGCCTACGAGCAGTACTTC.

The CDR3 sequence: CASSYLELNAEAFF. The DNA for the CDR3 is TGTGCCAGCAGTTACTTAGAGCTCAACGCTGAAGCTTTCTTT. The chain couples TRBV6-6 to TRBJ1-1, with D unresolved. Trimming removed 1 base at V and 6 bases at J, with 12 bases between. The CDR3 runs 14 residues. Germline lookup yields CDR1 MNHNY and CDR2 SVGAGI (reference sequence).

The chain carries TRBV30 and TRBJ1-6; D remains ambiguous. Looked up from germline, CDR1 is GTSNPN and CDR2 is SVGIG (reference sequence). V lost 3 bases, J lost 6 bases, and 9 bases lay in between. The CDR3 has 13 residues. The CDR3 is CAWSETFNSPLHF. The CDR3, as DNA: TGTGCCTGGAGCGAGACTTTTAATTCACCCCTCCACTTT. The full variable domain, in which reference TRBV30 and TRBJ1-6 provide the parts outside the CDR3, is SQTIHQWPATLVQPVGSPLSLECTVEGTSNPNLYWYRQAAGRGLQLLFYSVGIGQISSEVPQNLSASRPQDRQFILSSKKLLLSDSGFYLCAWSETFNSPLHFGNGTRLTVT.

The genes are TRBV6-6 and TRBJ1-1; D is ambiguous. This CDR3 region has 15 residues. Germline values: CDR1 MNHNY, CDR2 SVGAGI (reference sequence). The V gene lost 8 bases and the J gene lost 0 bases, with 16 bases spanning the gap. The CDR3 is CASGEGAKMNTEAFF. CDR3 bases: TGTGCCAGCGGAGAGGGCGCCAAGATGAACACTGAAGCTTTCTTT.

This CDR3 reads CASSPESNQPQHF. For the CDR3, the DNA is TGTGCCAGCAGCCCTGAGAGCAATCAGCCCCAGCATTTT. V is TRBV6-5 and J is TRBJ1-5; D is uncertain. The V and J ends lost 6 bases and 1 base respectively, with 7 bases between them. The CDR3 has 13 amino acids. Germline V gene data show CDR1 as MNHEY and CDR2 as SVGAGI.

As for this clone: Other nucleotide sequences from this sample produce the same CDR3. This sequence joins TRBV7-9 and TRBJ1-4, with 8 nucleotides matching TRBD1. This CDR3 is built from 14 residues. Germline V gene sequence: CDR1 SEHNR, CDR2 FQNEAQ (reference sequence). V was clipped by 5 bases and J by 7 bases; unmatched bases: 6. CDR3 DNA sequence: TGTGCCAGCAGCCTAGAGGGGACAGGTGAAAAACTGTTTTTT. Protein: CASSLEGTGEKLFF.

The chain recombines TRBV5-1 with TRBJ2-1, with 8 bases fitting TRBD1. This CDR3 is built from 15 residues. The V gene end was trimmed by 1 base and the J gene end by 4 bases; junction bases not matched to a gene: 4. Germline assignment: CDR1 SGHRS and CDR2 YFSETQ. CDR3 bases: TGCGCCAGCAGCTTGTCCGGACAGGGTTACAATGAGCAGTTCTTC. Its protein product is CASSLSGQGYNEQFF.